The 18 T cell receptor beta chains given below trace back to one sample, sequenced in a study of cytomegalovirus exposure and HLA in healthy donors. The PCR used 60 Vbeta and 13 Jbeta primers. Some clones are missing from TCRdb's copy, which holds only in-frame ones; the method was immunoSEQ multiplex PCR. The profile covers around 120,000 clones, with 75% to 85% appearing a single time and over 2.5% taken by the ten largest. Sequenced: PBMCs. These receptors came from a male donor in good health and CMV-seronegative.

In its sample, this clone was seen once. The chain joins TRBV7-2 to TRBJ2-5, with 11 bases identical to TRBD2. The V gene end was trimmed by 1 base and the J gene end by 5 bases; junction bases not matched to a gene: 12. The CDR3 spans 18 residues. Germline loops: CDR1 SGHTA, CDR2 FQGNSA. CDR3 protein: CASSLGLAGGRSGETQYF. As DNA, the CDR3 is TGTGCCAGCAGCTTAGGGCTAGCGGGGGGACGATCGGGGGAGACCCAGTACTTC.

The CDR3 sequence: CASSLEGTGGAEQYF. Here the CDR3 DNA reads TGCGCCAGCAGCTTGGAAGGGACAGGGGGTGCCGAGCAGTACTTC. V is TRBV5-1 and J is TRBJ2-5; TRBD1 matches 11 bases. The J call may be in error: the DNA end matches TRBJ2-7 better. Germline CDR1 reads SGHRS; CDR2 reads YFSETQ. The CDR3 length is 15 residues.

The V gene is TRBV15, the J gene TRBJ2-4; 7 positions match TRBD1. Germline V gene data show CDR1 as LNHNV and CDR2 as YYDKDF (reference sequence). J gave up 3 bases and V 0 bases, and 5 bases lay outside the gene matches. This CDR3 comprises 16 residues. The DNA of the CDR3 is TGTGCCACCAGCAGAGAAGGGGCAGGGGGCAAAAACATTCAGTACTTC. Translated, it gives CATSREGAGGKNIQYF.

The chain employs TRBV4-3 and TRBJ2-1; TRBD2 might be the D (5 bases). Germline values: CDR1 LGHNA, CDR2 YSLEER. The CDR3 spans 17 residues. V was shortened by 0 bases and J by 0 bases, with 12 bases between the two germline ends. CDR3 residues: CASSQDNGLSSYNEQFF. The CDR3 DNA is TGCGCCAGCAGCCAAGATAACGGACTTAGCTCCTACAATGAGCAGTTCTTC.

J is TRBJ2-7 and V is TRBV30; tentatively, D is TRBD1 (6 bases). V gave up 7 bases and J gave up 12 bases, with 28 bases separating them. Germline-derived CDR1 and CDR2 are GTSNPN and SVGIG (reference sequence). This CDR3 contains 14 residues. The CDR3 nucleotides read TGTGCCTACTCCCCGGGCATGCTACAGGGAGAAGCGTACTTC. It codes for CAYSPGMLQGEAYF.

The chain recombines TRBV7-9 with TRBJ1-4; maybe TRBD1 (5 bases). V was cut by 5 bases and J by 5 bases, with 12 bases left in between. The CDR3 is 14 residues long. CDR1 SEHNR and CDR2 FQNEAQ come from the germline V gene (reference sequence). This CDR3 reads CASSRRQQNEKLFF. For the CDR3, the DNA is TGTGCCAGCAGCCGGAGACAGCAGAATGAAAAACTGTTTTTT.

This rearrangement joins TRBV7-8 to TRBJ2-1; 8 bases map to TRBD2. The CDR3 has 14 amino acids. V shed 6 bases and J 4 bases; nucleotides not matched to a gene: 5. Germline V lookup: CDR1 SGHVS, CDR2 FQNEAQ. The CDR3 DNA reads TGTGCCAGCAGGGGTAGCGGGGCGTACAATGAGCAGTTCTTC. Its translation is CASRGSGAYNEQFF.

This clone was recorded a few times. The chain employs TRBV10-1 and TRBJ1-2; 9 positions agree with TRBD1. V lost 0 bases and J lost 4; bases outside the gene matches: 6. This CDR3 region has 16 residues. Germline V gives CDR1 WNHNN, CDR2 SYGVQD (reference sequence). The DNA for the CDR3 is TGCGCCAGCAGTGAGTCGTCGGGACAGGGAGTCTATGGCTACACCTTC. Residues: CASSESSGQGVYGYTF.

The chain employs TRBV6-7 and TRBJ1-6; D remains unclear. TRBV6-7 is placed among ORFs of uncertain function. The V and J ends lost 6 bases and 0 bases respectively, with 12 bases between them. The CDR3 is 16 amino acids. The DNA for the CDR3 is TGTGCCAGCAGCCCCTTAGGGAGCTCCTATAATTCACCCCTCCACTTT. Its protein product is CASSPLGSSYNSPLHF.

The chain uses TRBV29-1 and TRBJ1-2, with TRBD1 matching 9 bases. CDR1 is SQVTM, CDR2 ANQGSEA, per germline. Germline trimming cut 0 bases from V and 5 bases from J; bases unmatched to any gene: 7. This CDR3 comprises 15 residues. The CDR3 here is CSVEDLLGTGYGYTF. Here the CDR3 DNA reads TGCAGCGTTGAAGATCTTCTGGGGACAGGGTATGGCTACACCTTC.

The chain uses TRBV19 and TRBJ1-1, with D uncertain. The V end lost 5 bases, the J end lost 2 bases, and 3 bases lay between the germline ends. The CDR3 runs 11 residues. Germline V gene lookup returns CDR1 LNHDA and CDR2 SQIVND (reference sequence). The CDR3 sequence is CASSLNTEAFF. CDR3 nucleotide sequence: TGTGCCAGTAGTTTAAACACTGAAGCTTTCTTT.

The chain is built from TRBV28 and TRBJ2-7; D call uncertain. V shed 4 bases and J shed 0 bases, with 4 bases lying between them. Germline values: CDR1 MDHEN, CDR2 SYDVKM. This CDR3 has 12 residues. CDR3 protein: CASSYSSYEQYF. DNA for the CDR3: TGTGCCAGCAGTTACTCCTCCTACGAGCAGTACTTC.

A single count supports this clone. The J gene is TRBJ1-5, the V gene TRBV27; D gene uncertain. V shed 0 bases and J shed 2 bases, with 8 bases lying between them. Germline CDR1 is MNHEY and CDR2 is SMNVEV (reference sequence). This CDR3 comprises 15 residues. This CDR3 reads CASSLSWQGNQPQHF. The CDR3 region has the DNA TGTGCCAGCAGTTTATCGTGGCAGGGCAATCAGCCCCAGCATTTT.

The genes are TRBV4-1 and TRBJ2-7; 8 bases fit TRBD1. The V and J ends lost 3 bases and 0 bases, in that order; junction bases with no gene match: 4. The CDR3 is 15 residues long. Germline lookup yields CDR1 MGHRA and CDR2 YSYEKL. In DNA form, the CDR3 reads TGCGCCAGCAGCCAGCCGGACAGGGCCTCCTACGAGCAGTACTTC. This encodes CASSQPDRASYEQYF.

V usage is TRBV4-2 and J usage is TRBJ2-7, with 7 positions matching TRBD1. The CDR3 is 14 amino acids. Looked up from germline, CDR1 is LGHNA and CDR2 is YNFKEQ. The junction had 5 bases not matched to a gene; V was cut back by 0 bases and J by 6 bases. CDR3 nucleotides: TGTGCCAGCAGCCAAGAAACAGGGGAACGCGAGCAGTACTTC. This gives the protein CASSQETGEREQYF.

This chain uses TRBV19 with TRBJ1-5; possible D gene TRBD1, 5 bases. The germline gives CDR1 LNHDA, CDR2 SQIVND (reference sequence). The V end was cut by 6 bases, the J end by 5 bases, with 8 bases between. The CDR3 has 12 amino acids. CDR3 in amino acids: CASREGYQPQHF. CDR3 DNA sequence: TGTGCCAGTAGGGAGGGGTATCAGCCCCAGCATTTT.

The rearrangement uses TRBV5-1 and TRBJ2-2; tentative D call: TRBD2 (5 bases). Trimming cost V 6 bases and J 3 bases, with 15 bases left between them. CDR1 and CDR2 (germline): SGHRS, YFSETQ. This CDR3 has 15 amino acids. The CDR3: CASTLAGSDTGELFF. The CDR3 DNA follows: TGCGCCAGCACCCTTGCGGGTTCCGACACCGGGGAGCTGTTTTTT.

The rearrangement links TRBV29-1 to TRBJ1-1; maybe TRBD1 (6 bases). The CDR3 loop spans 13 amino acids. Trimming left V 7 bases short and J 0 bases short, with 12 bases between. Germline V lookup: CDR1 SQVTM, CDR2 ANQGSEA. The DNA for the CDR3 is TGCAGCGGAGTACAGGGCATGAACACTGAAGCTTTCTTT. Amino acid sequence: CSGVQGMNTEAFF. Variable domain in full (rest from reference TRBV29-1 and TRBJ1-1): SAVISQKPSRDICQRGTSLTIQCQVDSQVTMMFWYRQQPGQSLTLIATANQGSEATYESGFVIDKFPISRPNLTFSTLTVSNMSPEDSSIYLCSGVQGMNTEAFFGQGTRLTVV.